Here is one T cell receptor beta chain with its context. The V gene lost 3 bases and the J gene lost 0 bases, with 3 bases spanning the gap. CDR3 size: 13 residues. CDR1 and CDR2 from the germline V gene are MDHEN and SYDVKM. The data originate from a study of shared clonotypes between healthy human individuals. Some clones are missing from TCRdb's copy, which holds only in-frame ones; the method was immunoSEQ multiplex PCR. The sample shows approximately 480,000 clones, 60% to 80% of them seen only once. The material sequenced was PBMCs. The sequence was obtained from a woman aged 40 to 50 in good health. Some clones in this sample may be carry-over from other donors' samples. The chain is built from TRBV28 and TRBJ1-3, with no clear D. CDR3 sequence reads: CASSFSSGNTIYF. The CDR3 bases are TGTGCCAGCAGTTTCTCCTCTGGAAACACCATATATTTT.